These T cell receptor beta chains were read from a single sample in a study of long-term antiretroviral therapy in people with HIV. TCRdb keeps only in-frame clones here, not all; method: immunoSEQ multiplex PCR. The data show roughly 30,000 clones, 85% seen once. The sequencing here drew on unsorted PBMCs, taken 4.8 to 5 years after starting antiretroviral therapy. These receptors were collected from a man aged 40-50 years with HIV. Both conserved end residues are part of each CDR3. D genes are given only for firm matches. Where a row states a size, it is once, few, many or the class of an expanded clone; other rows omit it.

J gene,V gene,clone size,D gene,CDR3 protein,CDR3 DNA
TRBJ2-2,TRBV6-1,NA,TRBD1,CASSDQGAQSGELFF,TGTGCCAGCAGTGATCAGGGGGCGCAGTCCGGGGAGCTGTTTTTT
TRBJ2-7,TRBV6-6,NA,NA,CASSYALQGPDYEQYF,TGTGCCAGCAGTTACGCCCTCCAGGGGCCAGACTACGAGCAGTACTTC
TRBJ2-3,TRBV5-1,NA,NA,CASSFTGYSTQYF,TGCGCCAGCAGCTTTACAGGGTATAGTACGCAGTATTTT
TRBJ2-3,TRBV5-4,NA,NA,CASSLAFSTDTQYF,TGTGCCAGCAGCTTGGCCTTTAGCACAGATACGCAGTATTTT
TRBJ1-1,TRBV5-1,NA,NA,CASKGVVSAEAFF,TGCGCCAGCAAGGGGGTTGTGTCGGCTGAAGCTTTCTTT
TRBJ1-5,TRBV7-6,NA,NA,CASSLAGGGPNQPQHF,TGTGCCAGCAGCTTAGCGGGAGGGGGTCCGAATCAGCCCCAGCATTTT
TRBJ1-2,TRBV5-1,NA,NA,CASSFGGSGYTF,TGCGCCAGCAGCTTCGGGGGATCGGGCTACACCTTC
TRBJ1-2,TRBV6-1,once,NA,CASEENYGYTF,TGTGCCAGCGAGGAGAACTATGGCTACACCTTC
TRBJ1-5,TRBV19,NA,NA,CASSSQKNQPQHF,TGTGCCAGTAGTTCACAGAAAAATCAGCCCCAGCATTTT
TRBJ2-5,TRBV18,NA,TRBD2,CASSPRTIPTSGGQETQYF,TGTGCCAGCTCACCACGAACCATTCCGACTAGCGGGGGCCAAGAGACCCAGTACTTC
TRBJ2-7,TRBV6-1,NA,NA,CASRGRDYEQYF,TGTGCCAGCAGGGGACGGGACTACGAGCAGTACTTC
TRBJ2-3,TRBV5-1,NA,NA,CASSLEGISTDTQYF,TGCGCCAGCAGCTTGGAAGGGATAAGCACAGATACGCAGTATTTT
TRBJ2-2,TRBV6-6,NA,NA,CASSYSSRNTGELFF,TGTGCCAGCAGTTACTCGAGCAGGAACACCGGGGAGCTGTTTTTT
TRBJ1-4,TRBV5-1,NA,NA,CATSLGEATNEKLFF,TGCGCCACCTCCCTCGGGGAGGCGACTAATGAAAAACTGTTTTTT
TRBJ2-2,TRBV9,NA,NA,CASSVVTGPAGELFF,TGTGCCAGCAGCGTAGTGACAGGCCCAGCCGGGGAGCTGTTTTTT
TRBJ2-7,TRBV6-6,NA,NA,CASSTSQGGMRYEQYF,TGTGCCAGCAGTACCTCCCAGGGGGGTATGAGATACGAGCAGTACTTC
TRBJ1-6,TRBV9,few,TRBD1,CASSPTGVGNSPLHF,TGTGCCAGCAGCCCCACAGGGGTGGGTAATTCACCCCTCCACTTT